A selection of T cell receptor beta chains follows, all from one sample in a study of CD8 T cells in Susac syndrome. TCRdb analysed the immunoSEQ multiplex PCR reads with MiXCR anew, one entry per CDR3 protein. The sample lists 120,000 or so distinct CDR3 sequences, roughly 92% seen once, with approximately 0.1% in the top ten. The sample comprised CD4+ T cells from PBMCs. Receptors were obtained from a human donor in good health. Each CDR3 is given with its conserved first and last residue. D genes are given only for firm matches. The size of a clone is reported for some rows only, either as once, few or many, or as a class for expanded clones.

clone size: -; J gene: TRBJ2-3; V gene: TRBV7-3; D gene: -; CDR3 DNA: TGTGCCAGCAGAGTTAACCCAGGGGAAGATACGCAGTATTTT; CDR3 protein: CASRVNPGEDTQYF
clone size: -; J gene: TRBJ2-7; V gene: TRBV13; D gene: TRBD2; CDR3 DNA: TGTGCCAGCAGCTTGGCGGGAGTTGTAAACGAGCAGTACTTC; CDR3 protein: CASSLAGVVNEQYF
clone size: -; J gene: TRBJ1-2; V gene: TRBV9; D gene: -; CDR3 DNA: TGTGCCAGCAGCGTAGTGGGGGGGCCCTATGGCTACACCTTC; CDR3 protein: CASSVVGGPYGYTF
clone size: -; J gene: TRBJ2-7; V gene: TRBV10-3; D gene: TRBD1; CDR3 DNA: TGTGCCGTCTCGGACAGGGGAAGTAACGAGCAGTACTTC; CDR3 protein: CAVSDRGSNEQYF
clone size: -; J gene: TRBJ2-3; V gene: TRBV6-6; D gene: -; CDR3 DNA: TGTGCCAGCAGTTATACGAGGGGCACAGATACGCAGTATTTT; CDR3 protein: CASSYTRGTDTQYF
clone size: -; J gene: TRBJ2-5; V gene: TRBV3-1; D gene: -; CDR3 DNA: TGTGCCAGCAGCCAAGATTTGGCGAGAGACCAAGAGACCCAGTACTTC; CDR3 protein: CASSQDLARDQETQYF
clone size: once; J gene: TRBJ2-2; V gene: TRBV6-5; D gene: -; CDR3 DNA: TGTGCCAGCATTCCCCGCGCCAGGTGGACCGGGGAGCTGTTTTTT; CDR3 protein: CASIPRARWTGELFF
clone size: -; J gene: TRBJ1-6; V gene: TRBV28; D gene: -; CDR3 DNA: TGTGCCAGCAGTTTAGGTCGACAGTCCAATTCACCCCTCCACTTT; CDR3 protein: CASSLGRQSNSPLHF
clone size: -; J gene: TRBJ2-1; V gene: TRBV3-1; D gene: -; CDR3 DNA: TGTGCCAGCAGCCAAGACCAGGGCGCTGGGGGGAATGAGCAGTTCTTC; CDR3 protein: CASSQDQGAGGNEQFF
clone size: -; J gene: TRBJ2-3; V gene: TRBV3-1; D gene: TRBD2; CDR3 DNA: TGTGCCAGCAGCCAAAGAATGCTAGCGGGCACAGATACGCAGTATTTT; CDR3 protein: CASSQRMLAGTDTQYF
clone size: -; J gene: TRBJ2-7; V gene: TRBV5-1; D gene: -; CDR3 DNA: TGCGCCAGCAGCCCTCGGGGGCGGCCCTACGAGCAGTACTTC; CDR3 protein: CASSPRGRPYEQYF
clone size: -; J gene: TRBJ1-2; V gene: TRBV3-1; D gene: TRBD1; CDR3 DNA: TGTGCCAGCAGCTCGACCGGGACAGGGGTTTTTGGCTACACCTTC; CDR3 protein: CASSSTGTGVFGYTF
clone size: -; J gene: TRBJ2-1; V gene: TRBV3-1; D gene: -; CDR3 DNA: TGTGCCAGCAGCCGCACAAGGAACAATGAGCAGTTCTTC; CDR3 protein: CASSRTRNNEQFF
clone size: -; J gene: TRBJ2-7; V gene: TRBV5-8; D gene: -; CDR3 DNA: TGTGCCAGCAGCTTGATGGCGGGAACCTACGAGCAGTACTTC; CDR3 protein: CASSLMAGTYEQYF
clone size: -; J gene: TRBJ2-1; V gene: TRBV7-8; D gene: TRBD2; CDR3 DNA: TGTGCCAGCAGCTCCGGGACTAGCGGGGATGGTGAGCAGTTCTTC; CDR3 protein: CASSSGTSGDGEQFF
clone size: -; J gene: TRBJ2-4; V gene: TRBV9; D gene: TRBD2; CDR3 DNA: TGTGCCAGCAGCGCGACTAGCGGGAGTTTTAGCATTCAGTACTTC; CDR3 protein: CASSATSGSFSIQYF
clone size: -; J gene: TRBJ1-5; V gene: TRBV3-1; D gene: -; CDR3 DNA: TGTGCCAGCAGCCCCCGCGGGGGCGGGCAGCCCCAGCATTTT; CDR3 protein: CASSPRGGGQPQHF
clone size: -; J gene: TRBJ1-1; V gene: TRBV7-9; D gene: -; CDR3 DNA: TGTGCCAGCAGCTTAGTCAGGGGAAAAGCTGAGGACACTGAAGCTTTCTTT; CDR3 protein: CASSLVRGKAEDTEAFF
clone size: -; J gene: TRBJ2-5; V gene: TRBV2; D gene: -; CDR3 DNA: TGTGCCAGCAGTGAAAGGCGGAGCGTGTACCAAGAGACCCAGTACTTC; CDR3 protein: CASSERRSVYQETQYF
clone size: few; J gene: TRBJ2-7; V gene: TRBV6-5; D gene: -; CDR3 DNA: TGTGCCAGCAGCCAAGGCCTCTCCTACGAGCAGTACTTC; CDR3 protein: CASSQGLSYEQYF
clone size: -; J gene: TRBJ1-1; V gene: TRBV30; D gene: TRBD1; CDR3 DNA: TGTGCCTGTAACAGGGGAGTGAACACTGAAGCTTTCTTT; CDR3 protein: CACNRGVNTEAFF
clone size: -; J gene: TRBJ2-5; V gene: TRBV28; D gene: -; CDR3 DNA: TGTGCCAGCAGTTTACCAGCCCAAGAGACCCAGTACTTC; CDR3 protein: CASSLPAQETQYF
clone size: -; J gene: TRBJ1-5; V gene: TRBV7-9; D gene: -; CDR3 DNA: TGTGCCAGCAGCCACGGGACGGACAGCAATCAGCCCCAGCATTTT; CDR3 protein: CASSHGTDSNQPQHF